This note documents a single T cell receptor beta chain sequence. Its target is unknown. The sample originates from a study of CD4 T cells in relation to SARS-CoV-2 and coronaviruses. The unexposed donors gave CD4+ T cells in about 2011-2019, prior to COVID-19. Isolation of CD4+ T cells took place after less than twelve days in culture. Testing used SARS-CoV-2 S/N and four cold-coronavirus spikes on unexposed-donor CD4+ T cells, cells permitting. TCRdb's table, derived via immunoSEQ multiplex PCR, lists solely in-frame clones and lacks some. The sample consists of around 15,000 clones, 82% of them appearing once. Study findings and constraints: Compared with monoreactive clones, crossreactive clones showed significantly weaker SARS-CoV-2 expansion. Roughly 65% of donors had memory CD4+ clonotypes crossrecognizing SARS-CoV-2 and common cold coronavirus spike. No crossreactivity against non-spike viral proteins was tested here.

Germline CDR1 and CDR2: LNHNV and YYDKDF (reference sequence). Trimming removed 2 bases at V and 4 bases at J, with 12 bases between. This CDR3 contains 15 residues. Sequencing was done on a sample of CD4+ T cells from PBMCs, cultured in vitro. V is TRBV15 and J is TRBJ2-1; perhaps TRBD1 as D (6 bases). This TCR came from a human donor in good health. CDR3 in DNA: TGTGCCACCAGCAGACAGGGGTCTGTATACAATGAGCAGTTCTTC. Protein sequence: CATSRQGSVYNEQFF. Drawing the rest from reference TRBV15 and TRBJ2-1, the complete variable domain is DAMVIQNPRYQVTQFGKPVTLSCSQTLNHNVMYWYQQKSSQAPKLLFHYYDKDFNNEADTPDNFQSRRPNTSFCFLDIRSPGLGDTAMYLCATSRQGSVYNEQFFGPGTRLTVL.